The present T cell receptor (beta chain) was sequenced within a study of shared clonotypes between healthy human individuals. Study observations and caveats: With a handful of donors compared, around 5.4% of naive CD4 clonotypes were shared. A generally larger estimated richness was seen in naive subsets than in memory subsets. Blood was the sole source, and tissue repertoires probably differ.

CD45RA+ naive and CD45RA-negative memory subsets were separated from CD4+ cells. Germline assignment: CDR1 MNHEY and CDR2 SMNVEV (reference sequence). The CDR3 totals 14 residues. V lost 3 bases, J lost 4 bases, and 3 bases stayed unmatched. The assay was immunoSEQ multiplex PCR, and TCRdb's table has in-frame clones only and misses some. The sample includes approximately 500,000 clones, about 96% of them seen just once. With regard to this clone: Its specificity is not known.

The receptor was derived from a woman aged 30 to 39 in good health. The sequencing input was naive CD4+ T cells sorted from blood. The subset was: CD45RA+ positively selected. The chain uses TRBV27 and TRBJ2-7; 10 bases line up with TRBD2. CDR3 region: CASSLSGRAYEQYF. The DNA for the CDR3 is TGTGCCAGCAGTTTGAGCGGGAGGGCTTACGAGCAGTACTTC.